This T cell receptor beta chain was obtained from a study of post-analysis software for immune sequencing data. About the study: Both relapsing-remitting and secondary progressive multiple sclerosis featured among the disease courses, as did progressive-relapsing multiple sclerosis.

This clonotype was detected only a few times. Its specificity is unknown. V was clipped by 5 bases and J by 9 bases, with 8 bases between them. Per the germline V gene, CDR1 is ENHRY and CDR2 is SYGVKD. The CDR3 totals 11 residues. Sequencing libraries made from TCR beta cDNA carried unique molecular identifiers. Using its own MiXCR run on the PCR reads, TCRdb lists one record per CDR3 protein. This sample has 450,000 to 700,000 distinct CDR3 sequences; 40% to 50% occur once, and the top ten carry 1.7%. Study conclusions and caveats: Patients showed TRBV5-6, TRBV5-1 and TRBV20-1 among roughly 5 TRBV segments more frequent than in controls. Samples prepared in the same batch strongly co-clustered by F measure. Normalized Chao1 diversity in multiple sclerosis patients fell significantly below that of controls.

The specimen sequenced was blood. The chain uses TRBV10-3 and TRBJ2-1; D call uncertain. This receptor was taken from a girl between 10 and 17 years old with multiple sclerosis. Here the CDR3 DNA reads TGTGCCATCAGTAGAACCGGTGAGCAGTTCTTC. Protein sequence: CAISRTGEQFF.